This T cell receptor beta chain was recorded in a study of cytomegalovirus exposure and HLA in healthy donors. General study points: Most observed TCR sequences were rare, whereas some public TCRs were detected in many donors.

Details on this clone: Its antigen is not identified.

In germline, CDR1 is MNHNS, CDR2 SASEGT. The germline V and J ends were trimmed by 3 bases and 14 bases, with 10 bases remaining between them. The CDR3 is 10 residues long. Both 60 Vbeta primers and 13 Jbeta primers went into the PCR. Generated by immunoSEQ multiplex PCR, the TCRdb table keeps only in-frame clones and is missing some. This repertoire shows fewer than 200,000 clones, just under 80% found once; its top ten account for 0.95% to 1.5%. The material sequenced was PBMCs. The clonotype comes from a woman in her forties or fifties in good health and CMV-seronegative. The chain is built from TRBV6-1 and TRBJ2-5; D gene unclear. The chain's CDR3 is CASSDFWPYF. In DNA, the CDR3 is TGTGCCAGCAGTGATTTTTGGCCATACTTC.